This T cell receptor beta chain was retrieved from a study of blood T cell repertoires in COVID-19. As for the study in general: Some COVID-19 samples were acute and others convalescent; all came from the United States, Italy and Spain. T cells, B-cell-depleted T cells, or PBMCs supplied cDNA or gDNA.

Per the original data handling: Amplification with reference gene primers provided the estimates of nucleated cell counts. The table came from immunoSEQ multiplex PCR; TCRdb's copy has only in-frame clones and leaves some out. That table is the source of V, J and clone size, and D and trimming were worked out from the DNA. The sample has approximately 61,000 clones, roughly 71% seen once. The germline V gene has CDR1 MDHEN and CDR2 SYDVKM. Trimming stripped 4 bases from V and 8 bases from J, with 11 bases between. The CDR3 spans 13 residues. The V call is TRBV28, the J call TRBJ1-4; D is possibly TRBD1 (6 bases). The receptor's source is a human donor in a cohort sampled during active COVID-19. Sequencing was performed on peripheral blood. CDR3 nucleotide sequence: TGTGCCAGCAGTTCAGGGGATCACGAAAAACTGTTTTTT. Amino acids: CASSSGDHEKLFF. The whole variable domain, filled in from reference TRBV28 and TRBJ1-4, reads DVKVTQSSRYLVKRTGEKVFLECVQDMDHENMFWYRQDPGLGLRLIYFSYDVKMKEKGDIPEGYSVSREKKERFSLILESASTNQTSMYLCASSSGDHEKLFFGSGTQLSVL.